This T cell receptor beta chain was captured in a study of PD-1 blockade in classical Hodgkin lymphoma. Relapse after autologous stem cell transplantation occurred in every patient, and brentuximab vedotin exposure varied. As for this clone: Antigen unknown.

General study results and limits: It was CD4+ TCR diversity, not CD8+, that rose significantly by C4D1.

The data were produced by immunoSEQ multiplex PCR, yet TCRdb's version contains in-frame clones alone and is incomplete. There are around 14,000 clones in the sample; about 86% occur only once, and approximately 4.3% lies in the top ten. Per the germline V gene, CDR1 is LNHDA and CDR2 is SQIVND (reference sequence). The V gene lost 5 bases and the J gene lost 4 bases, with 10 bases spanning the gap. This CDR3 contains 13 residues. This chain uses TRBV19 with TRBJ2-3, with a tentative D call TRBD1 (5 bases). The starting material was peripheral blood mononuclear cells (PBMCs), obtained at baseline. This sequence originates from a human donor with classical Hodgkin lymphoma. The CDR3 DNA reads TGTGCCAGTAGTCCCAAGACAGCAGATACGCAGTATTTT. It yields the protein CASSPKTADTQYF.